The source of this T cell receptor beta chain is a study of human T cells and chemical hapten exposure. In regard to this clonotype: At one of its ends the junction is not consistent with the germline gene, which may arise from a read error.

CDR1 and CDR2 from the germline V gene are SGHTA and FQGNSA. This CDR3 has 15 amino acids. TCRdb redid the calling of the RACE reads with MiXCR, one entry per CDR3 protein. The sample consists of 57,000 or so distinct CDR3 sequences, around 11% of them appearing once. Time point specified: pre-sensitization, week 0. This sample's treatment: therapeutic diphenylcyclopropenone sensitization with weekly scalp DPC. Sequencing started from total RNA isolated from unfractionated whole blood. The sample in question was whole blood, obtained in connection with sensitization to the hapten diphenylcyclopropenone (DPC). This TCR came from a woman between 40 and 50 years old with alopecia areata. Some clones in this sample may be carry-over from other donors' samples. V gene TRBV7-2 combines with J gene TRBJ2-2, with 7 bases fitting TRBD2. The CDR3 here is CASILASGNTGELFF. CDR3 DNA sequence: TGTGCCAGCATCTTAGCTAGCGGTAACACCGGGGAGCTGTTTTTT.